The clone carrying this T cell receptor beta chain appeared once. The antigen remains unidentified. These data are taken from a study of cytomegalovirus exposure and HLA in healthy donors. Study-level results: Reports indicate that TCR beta sequences accurately predicted the HLA-A and HLA-B alleles of most subjects.

Vbeta (60) and Jbeta (13) primers were used in the PCR. Generated by immunoSEQ multiplex PCR, the TCRdb table keeps only in-frame clones and is missing some. Of some 140,000 clones listed, 70% to 80% were seen once; the top ten hold 6.5% to 8%. Sequenced sample: PBMCs. This clonotype was sampled from a man aged 35 to 55 in good health and CMV-seropositive.

The CDR3 here is CASSGGTSGSRFF. In nucleotides, the CDR3 is TGTGCCAGCAGCGGAGGGACTAGCGGGAGCCGGTTCTTC. This rearrangement joins TRBV7-3 to TRBJ2-1, with 14 nucleotides matching TRBD2. Per the germline V gene, CDR1 is SGHTA and CDR2 is FQGTGA. CDR3 length equals 13 residues. With V trimmed by 5 bases and J by 15 bases, 6 bases remained unmatched.